This is a list of T cell receptor beta chains from one sample in a study of T cells in Graves' hyperthyroidism and ophthalmopathy. TCRdb passed the multiplex PCR reads through MiXCR, listing each CDR3 protein once. The sample shows more than 500,000 distinct CDR3 sequences, 46% of them seen only once. What was sequenced was peripheral blood or thyroid tissue (not recorded which). These receptors all stem from an adult woman with Graves' disease, either hyperthyroidism or ophthalmopathy (not recorded which). Both conserved end residues are part of each CDR3. The D gene is left open where the match is weak. Size values are once, few and many counts, or a class for expanded clones, and some rows have none.

TRBJ2-5	NA	TRBV6-6	many	14	TGTGCCAGCAGTTACGGTGGCATGGGGGAGACCCAGTACTTC	CASSYGGMGETQYF
TRBJ2-2	TRBD2	TRBV6-5	NA	18	TGTGCCATCAGTTACCCTACCGGGACTAGCGGGAGTACCGGGGAGCTGTTTTTT	CAISYPTGTSGSTGELFF
TRBJ2-7	NA	TRBV29-1	NA	10	TGCAGCGGTCTCGGGCGGGAAAAGTACTTC	CSGLGREKYF
TRBJ2-7	NA	TRBV28	many	13	TGTGCCAGCAAGTTCCTCGGTACCCGCGAGCAGTACTTC	CASKFLGTREQYF
TRBJ2-5	NA	TRBV20-1	many	14	TGCAGTGCTAGAGCGGACAGAAAGGAAGAGACCCAGTACTTC	CSARADRKEETQYF
TRBJ1-3	NA	TRBV14	NA	14	TGTGCCAGCTCACACGCGTACAGGGAGGACACCATATATTTT	CASSHAYREDTIYF
TRBJ2-7	NA	TRBV19	NA	15	TGTGCCAGTAGTTCTCAGGGAGCCCTCATCTACGAGCAGTACTTC	CASSSQGALIYEQYF
TRBJ1-6	NA	TRBV7-8	once	17	TGTGCCAGCAGCGGTCCTACGGGGGGCGTTTTTAATTCACCCCTCCACTTT	CASSGPTGGVFNSPLHF
TRBJ2-7	NA	TRBV29-1	NA	14	TGCAGCATTTCCGGGACGGCCGTGGCCTACGAGCAGTACTTC	CSISGTAVAYEQYF
TRBJ1-1	NA	TRBV5-1	many	14	TGCGCCAGCAGCTTGGTCTCGGGAAGCACTGAAGCTTTCTTT	CASSLVSGSTEAFF
TRBJ1-6	TRBD1	TRBV2	many	15	TGTGCCAGCAGGGGAAGACAGGGAGAGAATTCACCCCTCCACTTT	CASRGRQGENSPLHF
TRBJ2-5	TRBD2	TRBV7-9	NA	13	TGCGCCAGCAGCTTAGTAGGGAGGGAGGCCCAGTACTTC	CASSLVGREAQYF
TRBJ1-5	NA	TRBV29-1	many	14	TGCAGCGCCGCCGTCGGGACACCAGATCAGCCCCAGCATTTT	CSAAVGTPDQPQHF
TRBJ2-7	TRBD1	TRBV7-8	few	15	TGTGCCAGCAGTTCGTCCGGGACAGTAATCAACGAGCAGTACTTC	CASSSSGTVINEQYF
TRBJ1-2	NA	TRBV29-1	NA	14	TGCAGCGTGGGGGACGCCCAGGGGTTCTATGGCTACACCTTC	CSVGDAQGFYGYTF
TRBJ2-3	TRBD2	TRBV10-3	once	18	TGTGCCATCAGTCACCGGGGCCCGGATAGCGGGGGACGGGATACGCAGTATTTT	CAISHRGPDSGGRDTQYF
TRBJ1-3	NA	TRBV6-4	few	15	TGTGCCAGCAGTGAAGGACTGATCTCTGGAAACACCATATATTTT	CASSEGLISGNTIYF
TRBJ1-6	NA	TRBV7-9	few	13	TGTGCCAGCAGCCCAAGACAGCGAACACCCCTCCACTTT	CASSPRQRTPLHF
TRBJ2-5	NA	TRBV20-1	many	11	TGCAGTACCCAAAAAGAAGAGACCCAGTACTTC	CSTQKEETQYF
TRBJ1-5	NA	TRBV24-1	NA	14	TGTGCCACCAGTGAGGGCAGGGGTTTCCAGCCCCAGCATTTT	CATSEGRGFQPQHF
TRBJ1-3	NA	TRBV11-2	few	14	TGTGCCAGCAGCTGGACGCCGGGGGGGAACACCATATATTTT	CASSWTPGGNTIYF
TRBJ1-4	TRBD1	TRBV30	NA	12	TGTGCCTGGAGTGGACAGGGAGTCGGACTGTTTTTT	CAWSGQGVGLFF